Listed below are T cell receptor beta chains from one sample, sequenced in a study of blood T cells in healthy people across ages. TCRdb reprocessed the 5' RACE reads with MiXCR, giving one entry per CDR3 protein. The table has some 1,000,000 distinct CDR3 sequences, 20% to 25% seen once; the top ten hold 0.75%. These sequences were also reported in another study, on T cells of mothers and their children.

Sequencing was carried out using blood. These receptors came from a girl aged 2 to 10 in good health. Both conserved end residues are part of each CDR3. Fields, in order: J gene, D gene, clone size, V gene, CDR3 DNA, CDR3 protein. The D gene is left open where the match is weak. Part of the rows lack a size; the others show once, few, many or a class for expanded clones.

j_gene: TRBJ2-3; d_gene: .; abundance: few; v_gene: TRBV4-1; CDR3nt: TGCGCCAGCAGCCAAGAAGGAGGGGGAAGTGGCGATACGCAGTATTTT; CDR3aa: CASSQEGGGSGDTQYF
j_gene: TRBJ2-1; d_gene: TRBD2; abundance: few; v_gene: TRBV6-1; CDR3nt: TGTGCCAGCAGCTGGACTAGCGGGGCCCTATACAATGAGCAGTTCTTC; CDR3aa: CASSWTSGALYNEQFF
j_gene: TRBJ2-1; d_gene: TRBD2; abundance: .; v_gene: TRBV4-1; CDR3nt: TGCGCCAGCAGCCGCTTAAAGACGGGGGGGCTCTACAATGAGCAGTTCTTC; CDR3aa: CASSRLKTGGLYNEQFF
j_gene: TRBJ2-5; d_gene: .; abundance: .; v_gene: TRBV29-1; CDR3nt: TGCAGCGTTGAAGGTTGGTCCCAAGAGACCCAGTACTTC; CDR3aa: CSVEGWSQETQYF
j_gene: TRBJ2-1; d_gene: TRBD1; abundance: .; v_gene: TRBV5-1; CDR3nt: TGCGCCAGCAGCTGGGACAGGGTCAACAATGAGCAGTTCTTC; CDR3aa: CASSWDRVNNEQFF
j_gene: TRBJ2-3; d_gene: .; abundance: .; v_gene: TRBV7-9; CDR3nt: TGTGCCAGCAGCCCGGGAGCGGATTACACAGATACGCAGTATTTT; CDR3aa: CASSPGADYTDTQYF
j_gene: TRBJ2-7; d_gene: TRBD1; abundance: once; v_gene: TRBV29-1; CDR3nt: TGCAGCGTTGAGAACATACAGGGGGGCTACGAGCAGTACTTC; CDR3aa: CSVENIQGGYEQYF
j_gene: TRBJ2-5; d_gene: .; abundance: .; v_gene: TRBV5-1; CDR3nt: TGCGCCAGCAGCTTGCAACCAGGGGCAGGAGAGGCCCAGTACTTC; CDR3aa: CASSLQPGAGEAQYF
j_gene: TRBJ1-1; d_gene: TRBD1; abundance: .; v_gene: TRBV20-1; CDR3nt: TGCAGTGCTTATCTCCAGGGGGCGGGAGCTTTCTTT; CDR3aa: CSAYLQGAGAFF
j_gene: TRBJ2-3; d_gene: .; abundance: .; v_gene: TRBV20-1; CDR3nt: TGCAGTGCTAGGGACAGCGCAGATACGCAGTATTTT; CDR3aa: CSARDSADTQYF
j_gene: TRBJ2-5; d_gene: .; abundance: few; v_gene: TRBV2; CDR3nt: TGTGCCAGCAGGTGGACGGAGAGCGGGGAGACCCAGTACTTC; CDR3aa: CASRWTESGETQYF
j_gene: TRBJ2-5; d_gene: .; abundance: few; v_gene: TRBV5-8; CDR3nt: TGTGCCAGCATAAAGGACAGTGTAGAAGAGACCCAGTACTTC; CDR3aa: CASIKDSVEETQYF
j_gene: TRBJ2-1; d_gene: .; abundance: .; v_gene: TRBV12-3/TRBV12-4; CDR3nt: TGTGCCAGCAGCTATAACCATGATATGGTTTTCTTC; CDR3aa: CASSYNHDMVFF
j_gene: TRBJ2-3; d_gene: .; abundance: .; v_gene: TRBV9; CDR3nt: TGTGCCAGCAGCGTAGGAGGGATACCAGATACGCAGTATTTT; CDR3aa: CASSVGGIPDTQYF
j_gene: TRBJ2-1; d_gene: .; abundance: .; v_gene: TRBV28; CDR3nt: TGTGCCAGCAGTTTCCCGACGGGGGACAATGAGCAGTTCTTC; CDR3aa: CASSFPTGDNEQFF
j_gene: TRBJ2-5; d_gene: .; abundance: .; v_gene: TRBV20-1; CDR3nt: TGCAGTGCTGGTGGTTTCCAAGAGACCCAGTACTTC; CDR3aa: CSAGGFQETQYF
j_gene: TRBJ2-5; d_gene: .; abundance: few; v_gene: TRBV21-1; CDR3nt: TGTGCCAGCAGCTCCTCGCTCGGGCGGGGGGGCCTTCGTTCGCAAGAGACCCAGTACTTC; CDR3aa: CASSSSLGRGGLRSQETQYF
j_gene: TRBJ2-5; d_gene: TRBD1; abundance: .; v_gene: TRBV9; CDR3nt: TGTGCCAGCAGCTATCCGTGGGGACAGGGGGTTCTCAAGCAGTACTTC; CDR3aa: CASSYPWGQGVLKQYF
j_gene: TRBJ1-1; d_gene: .; abundance: .; v_gene: TRBV4-3; CDR3nt: TGCGCCAGCAGCCAGCGCGGGGGGTACAAAGGAGCTTTCTTT; CDR3aa: CASSQRGGYKGAFF
j_gene: TRBJ1-5; d_gene: .; abundance: few; v_gene: TRBV28; CDR3nt: TGTGCCAGCAGCAGGGGCGGACAGTTCAATCAGCCCCAGCATTTT; CDR3aa: CASSRGGQFNQPQHF
j_gene: TRBJ2-5; d_gene: TRBD2; abundance: few; v_gene: TRBV5-1; CDR3nt: TGCGCCAGCTACGGCGGGAGTAACCAAGAGACCCAGTACTTC; CDR3aa: CASYGGSNQETQYF
j_gene: TRBJ2-5; d_gene: TRBD2; abundance: .; v_gene: TRBV24-1; CDR3nt: TGTGCCACCAGTGATACTAGCGGGGGGGCCCAAGAGACCCAGTACTTC; CDR3aa: CATSDTSGGAQETQYF
j_gene: TRBJ2-7; d_gene: TRBD2; abundance: .; v_gene: TRBV2; CDR3nt: TGTGCCAGCAGCCGCAGTCCCCGGACTAGAGACTACGAGCAGTACTTC; CDR3aa: CASSRSPRTRDYEQYF
j_gene: TRBJ1-1; d_gene: .; abundance: .; v_gene: TRBV29-1; CDR3nt: TGCAGCGGACAAACGAACACTGAAGCTTTCTTT; CDR3aa: CSGQTNTEAFF
j_gene: TRBJ1-5; d_gene: .; abundance: .; v_gene: TRBV4-1; CDR3nt: TGCGCCAGCAGCCAAGTAAATCTTGGGGTACATCAGCCCCAGCATTTT; CDR3aa: CASSQVNLGVHQPQHF
j_gene: TRBJ1-2; d_gene: .; abundance: .; v_gene: TRBV7-2; CDR3nt: TGTGCCAGCAGCTTTCTCCCAGACTTCTATGGCTACACCTTC; CDR3aa: CASSFLPDFYGYTF
j_gene: TRBJ1-2; d_gene: .; abundance: .; v_gene: TRBV27; CDR3nt: TGTGCCAGCACCGTCCGGGGAGGGGATTTCTATGGCTACACCTTC; CDR3aa: CASTVRGGDFYGYTF
j_gene: TRBJ2-1; d_gene: TRBD2; abundance: few; v_gene: TRBV12-3/TRBV12-4; CDR3nt: TGTGCCAGCAGTCAAGCCCTAGCGGGGTTTTACAATGAGCAGTTCTTC; CDR3aa: CASSQALAGFYNEQFF
j_gene: TRBJ1-2; d_gene: .; abundance: few; v_gene: TRBV18; CDR3nt: TGTGCCAGCTCACCATTCGGATCCTATGGCTACACCTTC; CDR3aa: CASSPFGSYGYTF
j_gene: TRBJ2-1; d_gene: .; abundance: .; v_gene: TRBV29-1; CDR3nt: TGCAGCGTTGAAGGTAGCGGAAGGGACTACAATGAGCAGTTCTTC; CDR3aa: CSVEGSGRDYNEQFF
j_gene: TRBJ1-1; d_gene: .; abundance: .; v_gene: TRBV18; CDR3nt: TGTGCCAGCTCACCAATGCGGAACACTGAAGCTTTCTTT; CDR3aa: CASSPMRNTEAFF
j_gene: TRBJ2-7; d_gene: .; abundance: .; v_gene: TRBV5-5; CDR3nt: TGTGCCAGCAGCTTGGATGGAGGATTTCGCGAGTACGAGCAGTACTTC; CDR3aa: CASSLDGGFREYEQYF
j_gene: TRBJ2-5; d_gene: TRBD1; abundance: .; v_gene: TRBV2; CDR3nt: TGTGCCAGCAGCCCAAGGGACAGGGGTCAGTACTTC; CDR3aa: CASSPRDRGQYF
j_gene: TRBJ1-4; d_gene: .; abundance: few; v_gene: TRBV7-2; CDR3nt: TGTGCCAGCAGCGAGAACCAGGTTGCAACTAATGAAAAACTGTTTTTT; CDR3aa: CASSENQVATNEKLFF
j_gene: TRBJ1-4; d_gene: .; abundance: .; v_gene: TRBV12-3/TRBV12-4; CDR3nt: TGTGCCAGCAGTCGGACGGGAGGGAAGTATATAGAAAAACTGTTTTTT; CDR3aa: CASSRTGGKYIEKLFF
j_gene: TRBJ2-5; d_gene: .; abundance: .; v_gene: TRBV11-3; CDR3nt: TGTGCCAGCAGCTGGGGTAGGGGGACCGTGCAAGAGACCCAGTACTTC; CDR3aa: CASSWGRGTVQETQYF
j_gene: TRBJ2-7; d_gene: .; abundance: .; v_gene: TRBV7-2; CDR3nt: TGTGCCAGCAGCCTGGACGGGGGCGCGACCTACGAGCAGTACTTC; CDR3aa: CASSLDGGATYEQYF